The rows below give T cell receptor beta chains drawn from one sample of a study of identical twins' blood T cells. TCRdb reprocessed the 5' RACE reads via MiXCR and lists one record per CDR3 protein. Of fewer than 450,000 distinct CDR3 sequences listed, about 28% were seen once; the top ten hold roughly 6.1%. Material for sequencing was PBMCs. These receptors originate from a woman aged 18-49 years in good health. Both conserved end residues are part of each CDR3. A D gene is named only where the DNA matches it firmly. Rows may omit the clone size; those that give it use once, few, many or a size class.

D gene: TRBD2
J gene: TRBJ2-5
clone size: few
V gene: TRBV20-1
CDR3 DNA: TGCAGTGCTATGACTAGCGGGCAAGAGACCCAGTACTTC
CDR3 protein: CSAMTSGQETQYF

D gene: TRBD1
J gene: TRBJ1-1
clone size: -
V gene: TRBV19
CDR3 DNA: TGTGCCACCACAGGGGTCCTTCACACTGAAGCTTTCTTT
CDR3 protein: CATTGVLHTEAFF

D gene: -
J gene: TRBJ2-5
clone size: few
V gene: TRBV20-1
CDR3 DNA: TGCAGTGCGTCGCAAGAGACCCAGTACTTC
CDR3 protein: CSASQETQYF

D gene: -
J gene: TRBJ1-2
clone size: -
V gene: TRBV4-1
CDR3 DNA: TGCGCCAGCAGCCAAGATTCCCAGGGCTGCACGGGCTACACCTTC
CDR3 protein: CASSQDSQGCTGYTF

D gene: TRBD1
J gene: TRBJ1-3
clone size: few
V gene: TRBV12-3/TRBV12-4
CDR3 DNA: TGTGCCAGCAGCCTGACAGGGGTTGGAAACACCATATATTTT
CDR3 protein: CASSLTGVGNTIYF

D gene: -
J gene: TRBJ1-5
clone size: few
V gene: TRBV29-1
CDR3 DNA: TGCAGCGCCGGGGACGGATATAGCAATCAGCCCCAGCATTTT
CDR3 protein: CSAGDGYSNQPQHF

D gene: -
J gene: TRBJ1-1
clone size: many
V gene: TRBV7-8
CDR3 DNA: TGTGCCAGCAGCTTTTCACAGAACACTGAAGCTTTCTTT
CDR3 protein: CASSFSQNTEAFF

D gene: -
J gene: TRBJ2-2
clone size: -
V gene: TRBV5-1
CDR3 DNA: TGCGCCAGCAGGCCTGACTCTCCCGGGGAGCTGTTTTTT
CDR3 protein: CASRPDSPGELFF

D gene: -
J gene: TRBJ1-1
clone size: many
V gene: TRBV5-1
CDR3 DNA: TGCGCCAGCACCTTACAGGGAGGGAACACTGAAGCTTTCTTT
CDR3 protein: CASTLQGGNTEAFF

D gene: -
J gene: TRBJ2-1
clone size: many
V gene: TRBV20-1
CDR3 DNA: TGCAGTGCCCCGAGATACAATGAGCAGTTCTTC
CDR3 protein: CSAPRYNEQFF

D gene: -
J gene: TRBJ2-3
clone size: -
V gene: TRBV18
CDR3 DNA: TGTGCCAGCTCACGGGACCGCGGCGCAGATACGCAGTATTTT
CDR3 protein: CASSRDRGADTQYF

D gene: TRBD1
J gene: TRBJ1-1
clone size: few
V gene: TRBV29-1
CDR3 DNA: TGCAGCGTTGTGACAGGGATTATTGGGGAAGCTTTCTTT
CDR3 protein: CSVVTGIIGEAFF

D gene: -
J gene: TRBJ2-1
clone size: many
V gene: TRBV12-3/TRBV12-4
CDR3 DNA: TGTGCCAGCAGTTTTTACCCGGGATTGGTGTTCTTC
CDR3 protein: CASSFYPGLVFF

D gene: -
J gene: TRBJ1-1
clone size: few
V gene: TRBV5-1
CDR3 DNA: TGCGCCAGCAGCATGACCCCCGGGACTGAAGCTTTCTTT
CDR3 protein: CASSMTPGTEAFF

D gene: -
J gene: TRBJ2-3
clone size: -
V gene: TRBV5-1
CDR3 DNA: TGCGCCAGCAGGTTAGGTCCGGGAGATACGCAGTATTTT
CDR3 protein: CASRLGPGDTQYF

D gene: -
J gene: TRBJ1-6
clone size: -
V gene: TRBV3-1
CDR3 DNA: TGTGCCAGCAGCCAGGCGACCTCCATCACCCCCACCTTT
CDR3 protein: CASSQATSITPTF

D gene: -
J gene: TRBJ1-2
clone size: -
V gene: TRBV6-2/TRBV6-3
CDR3 DNA: TGTGCCAGCAGTTACTCCCGGACTAACTATGGCTACACCTTC
CDR3 protein: CASSYSRTNYGYTF

D gene: TRBD1
J gene: TRBJ1-1
clone size: -
V gene: TRBV6-5
CDR3 DNA: TGTGCCAGCAGTTACGACAGGGGGAGAACTGAAGCTTTCTTT
CDR3 protein: CASSYDRGRTEAFF

D gene: TRBD2
J gene: TRBJ2-5
clone size: -
V gene: TRBV29-1
CDR3 DNA: TGCAGCGTTGATCTATCCGGGGGGAAGACCCAGTACTTC
CDR3 protein: CSVDLSGGKTQYF

D gene: TRBD2
J gene: TRBJ2-1
clone size: -
V gene: TRBV10-1
CDR3 DNA: TGCGCCAGCAGTTCTAGCGGGGGGGGAGTTCTGTTCTTC
CDR3 protein: CASSSSGGGVLFF

D gene: -
J gene: TRBJ2-2
clone size: -
V gene: TRBV7-2
CDR3 DNA: TGTGCCAGCACCCTCTATGCGGGGTTGAACACCGGGGAGCTGTTTTTT
CDR3 protein: CASTLYAGLNTGELFF

D gene: -
J gene: TRBJ1-1
clone size: many
V gene: TRBV7-2
CDR3 DNA: TGTGCCAGCAGCTTAAGTGGGGGGGCTGAAGCTTTCTTT
CDR3 protein: CASSLSGGAEAFF

D gene: -
J gene: TRBJ2-1
clone size: -
V gene: TRBV5-1
CDR3 DNA: TGCGCCAGCAGCTTGCAACAGGGCTACAATGAGCAGTTCTTC
CDR3 protein: CASSLQQGYNEQFF

D gene: TRBD1
J gene: TRBJ1-3
clone size: once
V gene: TRBV7-9
CDR3 DNA: TGTGCCAGCAGCACCGGACAGGCCCCTCACATATATTTT
CDR3 protein: CASSTGQAPHIYF

D gene: -
J gene: TRBJ2-3
clone size: -
V gene: TRBV7-8
CDR3 DNA: TGTGCCAGCAGCTTAGCGCAATCAGATACGCAGTATTTT
CDR3 protein: CASSLAQSDTQYF

D gene: TRBD1
J gene: TRBJ1-4
clone size: few
V gene: TRBV6-5
CDR3 DNA: TGTGCCAGCAGAACAGGGGGCGCGGGAGAAAAACTGTTTTTT
CDR3 protein: CASRTGGAGEKLFF

D gene: -
J gene: TRBJ1-2
clone size: few
V gene: TRBV19
CDR3 DNA: TGTGCCAGTAGTATAGGTTTTGTCGGCAGGGACACCTATGGCTACACCTTC
CDR3 protein: CASSIGFVGRDTYGYTF

D gene: -
J gene: TRBJ1-1
clone size: -
V gene: TRBV5-1
CDR3 DNA: TGCGCCAGCAGCTTGTCCCTCCAGGTTACAACTGAAGCTTTCTTT
CDR3 protein: CASSLSLQVTTEAFF

D gene: -
J gene: TRBJ1-1
clone size: -
V gene: TRBV5-1
CDR3 DNA: TGCGCCAGCAGCTTGCGCCAGCTGGGATATGAAGCTTTCTTT
CDR3 protein: CASSLRQLGYEAFF

D gene: -
J gene: TRBJ1-2
clone size: -
V gene: TRBV12-3/TRBV12-4
CDR3 DNA: TGTGCCAGCAGCTCCCATGGACGGAAACTTTATGGCTACACCTTC
CDR3 protein: CASSSHGRKLYGYTF

D gene: TRBD2
J gene: TRBJ2-7
clone size: -
V gene: TRBV20-1
CDR3 DNA: TGCAGTGCTATGGGGGGGAGCTCCTACGAGCAGTACTTC
CDR3 protein: CSAMGGSSYEQYF

D gene: -
J gene: TRBJ2-5
clone size: few
V gene: TRBV28
CDR3 DNA: TGTGCCACAAAACAGGGTCAGTGGGAGACCCAGTACTTC
CDR3 protein: CATKQGQWETQYF

D gene: -
J gene: TRBJ2-5
clone size: -
V gene: TRBV2
CDR3 DNA: TGTGCCAGCACTGAGGACTACCAAGAGACCCAGTACTTC
CDR3 protein: CASTEDYQETQYF

D gene: -
J gene: TRBJ2-2
clone size: -
V gene: TRBV11-3
CDR3 DNA: TGTGCCAGCAGCTTAGACGCGAGTGCCGGGGAGCTGTTTTTT
CDR3 protein: CASSLDASAGELFF

D gene: -
J gene: TRBJ1-5
clone size: -
V gene: TRBV6-2/TRBV6-3
CDR3 DNA: TGTGCCAGCAGTTACTACAAGGGGAAACAGCATTTT
CDR3 protein: CASSYYKGKQHF

D gene: TRBD2
J gene: TRBJ2-3
clone size: few
V gene: TRBV11-2
CDR3 DNA: TGTGCCAGCACCGGATTAGCGGGAGGGGACCGAACGGATACGCAGTATTTT
CDR3 protein: CASTGLAGGDRTDTQYF

D gene: TRBD1
J gene: TRBJ1-4
clone size: -
V gene: TRBV19
CDR3 DNA: TGTGCCAGTAGTTGGAGGACAGGGAATGAAAAACTGTTTTTT
CDR3 protein: CASSWRTGNEKLFF

D gene: -
J gene: TRBJ1-1
clone size: many
V gene: TRBV25-1
CDR3 DNA: TGTGCCAGCAGTGAATGGATGCGGGGAGGCGGCACTGAAGCTTTCTTT
CDR3 protein: CASSEWMRGGGTEAFF

D gene: -
J gene: TRBJ2-7
clone size: once
V gene: TRBV10-3
CDR3 DNA: TGTGCCATCAGTGAGACCAACGAGCAGTACTTC
CDR3 protein: CAISETNEQYF

D gene: -
J gene: TRBJ2-1
clone size: few
V gene: TRBV5-1
CDR3 DNA: TGCGCCAGCATTTGGGGCGTGGAAGGGTCATCCTACAATGAGCAGTTCTTC
CDR3 protein: CASIWGVEGSSYNEQFF

D gene: -
J gene: TRBJ1-2
clone size: -
V gene: TRBV19
CDR3 DNA: TGTGCCACCGCGGACAGACTTGGCGATGGCTACACCTTC
CDR3 protein: CATADRLGDGYTF

D gene: TRBD1
J gene: TRBJ2-1
clone size: few
V gene: TRBV4-3
CDR3 DNA: TGCGCCAGCAGCCAAGTTCAATTCGGGACAGGGGGCCCTTACAATGAGCAGTTCTTC
CDR3 protein: CASSQVQFGTGGPYNEQFF

D gene: -
J gene: TRBJ2-1
clone size: -
V gene: TRBV11-2
CDR3 DNA: TGTGCCAGCAGCTCCTTACTAGACTACAATGAGCAGTTCTTC
CDR3 protein: CASSSLLDYNEQFF

D gene: -
J gene: TRBJ2-7
clone size: -
V gene: TRBV29-1
CDR3 DNA: TGCAGCGTAAGGGGAGATCCCTACGAGCAGTACTTC
CDR3 protein: CSVRGDPYEQYF

D gene: -
J gene: TRBJ2-2
clone size: few
V gene: TRBV30
CDR3 DNA: TGTGCCTGGAGTCGAGACACCGGGGAGCTGTTTTTT
CDR3 protein: CAWSRDTGELFF

D gene: -
J gene: TRBJ2-2
clone size: few
V gene: TRBV20-1
CDR3 DNA: TGCAGTGCTAGAGATCGACAAGCGCCCGGGGAGCTGTTTTTT
CDR3 protein: CSARDRQAPGELFF

D gene: TRBD1
J gene: TRBJ2-4
clone size: few
V gene: TRBV5-6
CDR3 DNA: TGTGCCAGCAGCTTGGGACAGGGGTTAGCCAAAAACATTCAGTACTTC
CDR3 protein: CASSLGQGLAKNIQYF

D gene: -
J gene: TRBJ1-2
clone size: few
V gene: TRBV27
CDR3 DNA: TGTGCCAGCAGCCTAGGGGGTAGCGCGAAAGGCTACACCTTC
CDR3 protein: CASSLGGSAKGYTF

D gene: -
J gene: TRBJ2-2
clone size: -
V gene: TRBV6-5
CDR3 DNA: TGTGCCAGCAGTTACTCCGCCGCCGTCACCGGGGAGCTGTTTTTT
CDR3 protein: CASSYSAAVTGELFF

D gene: TRBD2
J gene: TRBJ2-1
clone size: -
V gene: TRBV2
CDR3 DNA: TGTGCCAGCAGTGAAAGGATTGGGGGGGGTCTTTACAATGAGCAGTTCTTC
CDR3 protein: CASSERIGGGLYNEQFF

D gene: TRBD2
J gene: TRBJ2-7
clone size: few
V gene: TRBV6-5
CDR3 DNA: TGTGCCAGCAGTTACTCGGCGGGAGCTGGCATATCGTTTGAGCAGTACTTC
CDR3 protein: CASSYSAGAGISFEQYF

D gene: -
J gene: TRBJ1-5
clone size: few
V gene: TRBV29-1
CDR3 DNA: TGCAGCGTAGACACAGGCTTCAATCAGCCCCAGCATTTT
CDR3 protein: CSVDTGFNQPQHF

D gene: -
J gene: TRBJ2-3
clone size: -
V gene: TRBV21-1
CDR3 DNA: TGTGCCAGCAGCAAAGCGGGGGGGGCCAGCACAGATACGCAGTATTTT
CDR3 protein: CASSKAGGASTDTQYF

D gene: TRBD2
J gene: TRBJ2-7
clone size: -
V gene: TRBV29-1
CDR3 DNA: TGCAGCGCCGGGACTAGCGGGAGATACGAGCAGTACTTC
CDR3 protein: CSAGTSGRYEQYF

D gene: TRBD2
J gene: TRBJ2-7
clone size: -
V gene: TRBV19
CDR3 DNA: TGTGCCAGCAGACTAGCGGGGTACTACGAGCAGTACTTC
CDR3 protein: CASRLAGYYEQYF